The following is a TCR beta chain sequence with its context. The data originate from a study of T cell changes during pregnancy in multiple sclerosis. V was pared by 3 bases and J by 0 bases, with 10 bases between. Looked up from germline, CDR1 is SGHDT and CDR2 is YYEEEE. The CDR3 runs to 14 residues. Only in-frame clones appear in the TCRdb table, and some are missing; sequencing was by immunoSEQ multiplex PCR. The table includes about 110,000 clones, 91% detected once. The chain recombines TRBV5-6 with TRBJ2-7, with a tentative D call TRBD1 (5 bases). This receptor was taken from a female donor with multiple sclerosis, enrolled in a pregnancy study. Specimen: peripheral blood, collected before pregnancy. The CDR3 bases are TGTGCCAGCAGCTACTGGGGCAGCTCCTACGAGCAGTACTTC. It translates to CASSYWGSSYEQYF.